The source of this TCR beta chain is a study of blood T cell repertoires in COVID-19. Study-level background: There were acute and convalescent COVID-19 samples, and they came from the United States, Italy and Spain. Sample material is recorded as cDNA or gDNA derived from T cells, B-cell-depleted T cells, or PBMCs.

In the authors' methods: Estimated nucleated cell counts came from reference gene primer amplification. The assay was immunoSEQ multiplex PCR, and TCRdb's table has in-frame clones only and misses some. The V and J calls and clone size are taken from that table; D and trimming were inferred from the DNA. Altogether 250,000 or so clones are present, roughly 86% being singletons, with the ten largest covering 5.5% to 9%. Sequences were obtained from peripheral blood. The TCR originated in a woman between 65 and 79 years old with active or convalescent COVID-19.

In DNA form, the CDR3 reads TGTGCCAGCAAAATAGGGACAGGGGGTGCCGAGCAGTACTTC. Translation: CASKIGTGGAEQYF. V is TRBV6-5 and J is TRBJ2-7; TRBD1 matches at 11 bases. The CDR3 is 14 residues long. J lost 6 bases, V lost 7 bases, and 8 bases had no gene match. CDR1 and CDR2 from the germline V gene are MNHEY and SVGAGI.